The 3 T cell receptor beta chains given below trace back to one sample, sequenced in a study of T cells expressing NK-cell markers. One entry per CDR3 protein, without DNA, is what TCRdb gives after re-calling the 5' RACE reads. The clone table shows 250,000 or so distinct CDR3 sequences, with the ten largest holding about 4.2%. Sequenced sample: blood T cells: a sorted CD56 or NKG2C T cell subset, CD4+ or CD8+ T cells, or bulk PBMC T cells (not recorded which). The receptors originated from a woman aged 18 to 75 in good health.

The genes are TRBV5-7 and TRBJ2-6; there is no DNA to check the TCRdb D call of TRBD1. TRBV5-7 is an ORF; its function is uncertain. This CDR3 is built from 17 residues. The CDR3 spells CASSPPADSSGANVLTF.

The chain carries TRBV10-3 and TRBJ1-3. CDR3 length: 15 amino acids. CDR1 is ENHRY and CDR2 is SYGVKD in the germline V gene. The CDR3 is CAISEPGRSGNTIYF.

The chain couples TRBV12-3 or TRBV12-4 to TRBJ2-4; TCRdb's D call, TRBD2, is unchecked because there is no DNA. The CDR3 spans 15 residues. The CDR3 loop is CASTPLAWDKNMQYF.